What follows are 28 T cell receptor beta chains derived from one specimen sequenced in a study of response to subunit inactivated influenza vaccine (dated by TCRdb to about 2018). The method was RT-PCR. The data were produced on an Illumina HiSeq 2500. TCRdb itself trimmed the public reads at Q25 with fastp, ran MiXCR and retained productive beta chains. When rows share a CDR3 protein, they turn into one entry using the most common DNA and genes. The sample table records about 540,000 distinct CDR3 sequences; around 25% of these occur just once. Of the sample, approximately 3% is held by the ten largest clones. These data also featured in a second study, about T cells expressing NK-cell markers. That second report states: TCR beta cDNA libraries were made by 5'RACE template switching that added a universal primer site and unique molecular identifiers.

The material sequenced was CD4+ T cells sorted from PBMCs, taken 12 days after vaccination. Source of these receptors: a man aged 50-59 years who received an inactivated influenza vaccine. Donor details come from another sample of the same person, matched by shared clones.

This clonotype has only a few counts. The chain couples TRBV28 to TRBJ1-4; 9 bases are a match to TRBD1. Germline V gene sequence: CDR1 MDHEN, CDR2 SYDVKM. After removal of 8 bases from V and 3 bases from J, the junction contained 7 bases not matched to a gene. The CDR3 runs 15 residues. CDR3 loop: CASVRRTGANEKLFF. The CDR3 bases are TGTGCCAGCGTAAGACGGACAGGGGCTAATGAAAAACTGTTTTTT.

The CDR3 region has the DNA TGTGCCAGCAGTATATACGGCAGAGCCCTAACTGAAGCTTTCTTT. Its protein product is CASSIYGRALTEAFF. The chain employs TRBV6-2 or TRBV6-3 and TRBJ1-1; no clear D gene. The CDR3 contains 15 residues. V lost 5 bases and J lost 5, with 18 bases in between. Germline CDR1 and CDR2: MNHEY and SVGEGT.

This clonotype was picked up a small number of times. For the CDR3, the DNA is TGTGCCAGCAGCACCCGGACAGGCATGAACACTGAAGCTTTCTTT. The encoded protein is CASSTRTGMNTEAFF. The chain uses TRBV7-2 and TRBJ1-1; 7 bases are a match to TRBD1. V trimming: 5 bases; J trimming: 0 bases; junction bases outside the gene matches: 6. From germline, CDR1 is SGHTA and CDR2 FQGNSA. The CDR3 is 15 amino acids.

J is TRBJ1-2 and V is TRBV20-1, with D unresolved. Trimming stripped 6 bases from V and 3 bases from J, with 5 bases between. The V gene's germline CDR1 is DFQATT and CDR2 SNEGSKA (reference sequence). The CDR3 spans 10 residues. The CDR3 coding sequence is TGCAGTGCGTTTCACTATGGCTACACCTTC. Protein: CSAFHYGYTF.

This chain uses TRBV2 with TRBJ1-2; D unclear. In germline, CDR1 is SNHLY, CDR2 FYNNEI. Trimming removed 4 bases at V and 5 bases at J, with 8 bases between. This CDR3 spans 12 amino acids. DNA of the CDR3: TGTGCCAGCAGTGCACGCGATTATGGCTACACCTTC. Translated, it gives CASSARDYGYTF.

The genes are TRBV7-9 and TRBJ1-6, with TRBD1 identical over 8 bases. This CDR3 has 14 residues. Germline CDR1 is SEHNR and CDR2 is FQNEAQ (reference sequence). V lost 4 bases, J lost 10 bases, and 6 bases stayed unmatched. CDR3 DNA: TGTGCCAGCAGCTCGGACAGGGTTGGCTCACCCCTCCACTTT. Protein: CASSSDRVGSPLHF.

In its sample, this clonotype was seen a few times. The J gene is TRBJ2-2, the V gene TRBV20-1; D possibly corresponds to TRBD1 (5 bases). The CDR3 has 13 residues. Trimming cost V 6 bases and J 2 bases, with 10 bases left between them. Germline-derived CDR1 and CDR2 are DFQATT and SNEGSKA (reference sequence). CDR3 coding DNA: TGCAGTGCCCCAGACAGTAACACCGGGGAGCTGTTTTTT. Its translation: CSAPDSNTGELFF.

There are a few counts of this clonotype. The J gene is TRBJ1-2, the V gene TRBV18; perhaps TRBD1 as D (5 bases). Trimming shortened V by 2 bases and J by 4 bases, and 14 bases separated the two germline ends. Germline values: CDR1 KGHSH, CDR2 LQKENI. The CDR3 contains 15 residues. CDR3 loop: CASSPYNTGSYGYTF. The CDR3 bases are TGTGCCAGCTCACCATACAATACAGGTTCCTATGGCTACACCTTC.

CDR3 loop: CASSFSPGDNEQFF. CDR3 DNA sequence: TGTGCCAGCAGTTTTTCCCCGGGAGACAATGAGCAGTTCTTC. The chain couples TRBV12-3 or TRBV12-4 to TRBJ2-1, with D perhaps TRBD2 (6 bases). V was shortened by 3 bases and J by 5 bases, with 11 bases between the two germline ends. This CDR3 is built from 14 residues.

This clonotype showed up many times. V usage is TRBV4-2 and J usage is TRBJ2-3, with D perhaps matching TRBD2 (5 bases). The CDR3 runs to 16 residues. Trimming pared 1 base from V and 2 bases from J, leaving 13 bases between. CDR1 LGHNA and CDR2 YNFKEQ come from the germline V gene. CDR3 nucleotides: TGTGCCAGCAGCCAAGGAGGGCGACAAAACACAGATACGCAGTATTTT. Encoded protein: CASSQGGRQNTDTQYF.

Only a few counts were recorded for this clonotype. The chain has TRBV27 and TRBJ2-3; 9 nucleotides agree with TRBD2. From germline, CDR1 is MNHEY and CDR2 SMNVEV (reference sequence). Germline trimming cut 5 bases from V and 4 bases from J; bases unmatched to any gene: 16. The CDR3 sequence is 18 residues long. Here the CDR3 DNA reads TGTGCCAGCAGTCCAGCCCATTGGACTAGCGTTTCGTCAGATACGCAGTATTTT. This translates into CASSPAHWTSVSSDTQYF.

This clonotype showed up just a few times. This chain joins TRBV9 and TRBJ1-2, with TRBD1 as a possible D gene (6 bases). The CDR3 sequence is 15 residues long. The ends were cut back, 3 bases at V and 1 base at J, with 13 bases in the middle. From germline, CDR1 is SGDLS and CDR2 YYNGEE. The CDR3 is CASSALGHLNYGYTF. Here the CDR3 DNA reads TGTGCCAGCAGCGCTCTGGGACACCTTAACTATGGCTACACCTTC. Complete variable domain (other parts from reference TRBV9 and TRBJ1-2): DSGVTQTPKHLITATGQRVTLRCSPRSGDLSVYWYQQSLDQGLQFLIQYYNGEERAKGNILERFSAQQFPDLHSELNLSSLELGDSALYFCASSALGHLNYGYTFGSGTRLTVV.

This clonotype has just a few counts. The CDR3 sequence is CASSLPGGWGQPQHF. CDR3 sequence (DNA): TGTGCCAGCAGTTTACCGGGGGGATGGGGTCAGCCCCAGCATTTT. The chain employs TRBV12-3 or TRBV12-4 and TRBJ1-5, with D tentatively TRBD1 (5 bases). There are 15 residues in the CDR3. V was shortened by 2 bases and J by 6 bases, with 14 bases between the two germline ends.

This clonotype was observed a few times. The chain links TRBV9 to TRBJ2-1; 8 bases match TRBD2. Germline loops: CDR1 SGDLS, CDR2 YYNGEE. J was trimmed by 8 bases and V by 4 bases; bases with no gene match: 17. The CDR3 contains 17 residues. DNA for the CDR3: TGTGCCAGCAGCCGAACCCCCACTAGCAACGGGGGGGATGAGCAGTTCTTC. Amino acid sequence: CASSRTPTSNGGDEQFF.

V is TRBV12-3 or TRBV12-4 and J is TRBJ2-3; 11 bases agree with TRBD2. The CDR3 length is 15 residues. The ends lost 5 bases at V and 1 base at J; junction bases unmatched: 2. The CDR3 coding sequence is TGTGCCAGCAGTACGGGACTAGCGGGCACAGATACGCAGTATTTT. This translates into CASSTGLAGTDTQYF.

The V gene is TRBV5-1, the J gene TRBJ1-4, with 7 bases identical to TRBD1. The V and J ends lost 0 bases and 8 bases, in that order; junction bases with no gene match: 10. This CDR3 contains 16 residues. Looked up from germline, CDR1 is SGHRS and CDR2 is YFSETQ. This CDR3 reads CASSLDGGTEGEKLFF. The CDR3 nucleotides are TGCGCCAGCAGCTTGGACGGTGGGACAGAGGGCGAAAAACTGTTTTTT.

This clonotype was seen a few times. The V gene is TRBV12-3 or TRBV12-4, the J gene TRBJ1-1, with 7 bases lining up with TRBD1. This CDR3 has 14 amino acids. The trim removed 4 bases at V and 1 base at J, leaving 3 bases unmatched. The CDR3 sequence: CASSYRGPNTEAFF. In nucleotides, the CDR3 is TGTGCCAGCAGTTACAGGGGCCCGAACACTGAAGCTTTCTTT.

This clonotype was seen only a few times. The chain is built from TRBV6-2 or TRBV6-3 and TRBJ1-5; TRBD1 matches at 7 bases. Germline values: CDR1 MNHEY, CDR2 SVGEGT. With V trimmed by 5 bases and J by 7 bases, 5 bases remained unmatched. The CDR3 has 13 amino acids. The CDR3 coding sequence is TGTGCCAGCAGTGACAGGGCTGAACAGCCCCAGCATTTT. Translation gives CASSDRAEQPQHF.

The rearrangement joins TRBV28 to TRBJ2-3, with TRBD2 identical over 11 bases. The V gene's germline CDR1 is MDHEN and CDR2 SYDVKM. The CDR3 extends over 13 amino acids. V lost 6 bases and J lost 6; bases outside the gene matches: 2. This CDR3 is CASRSSGRDTQYF. The CDR3 DNA sequence: TGTGCCAGCAGATCTAGCGGGAGGGATACGCAGTATTTT.

In its sample, this clonotype was seen a few times. This sequence joins TRBV6-2 or TRBV6-3 and TRBJ2-7; TRBD1 aligns across 7 bases. The V segment lost 5 bases and the J segment 0 bases; nucleotides outside the gene matches: 13. Germline CDR1 MNHEY, CDR2 SVGEGT. The CDR3 contains 17 residues. The CDR3 DNA reads as TGTGCCAGCAGTATTTCCGTTATCGGACAGGACTCCTACGAGCAGTACTTC. This gives the protein CASSISVIGQDSYEQYF.

The chain uses TRBV6-6 and TRBJ2-7; a weak D match, TRBD2 (5 bases). V lost 5 bases and J 6 bases, leaving 14 bases between the germline ends. The CDR3 runs to 13 residues. Germline V gene data show CDR1 as MNHNY and CDR2 as SVGAGI (reference sequence). Here the CDR3 DNA reads TGTGCCAGCAGTCCGGACGGGATTCGCGAGCAGTACTTC. Its protein is CASSPDGIREQYF.

The chain carries TRBV30 and TRBJ2-1; D is perhaps TRBD1 or TRBD2 (5 bases each). V lost 0 bases, J lost 14 bases, and 11 bases lay in between. Germline CDR1 is GTSNPN and CDR2 is SVGIG (reference sequence). This CDR3 has 11 residues. The CDR3 region has the DNA TGTGCCTGGAGTGTGGGAGCAGGGAAGTTCTTC. It encodes CAWSVGAGKFF.

Comments on this clonotype: The germline gene is not matched at one end of the junction; a read error may be the cause. This chain uses TRBV7-2 with TRBJ2-1; D may be TRBD1 (5 bases). The CDR3 runs to 12 residues. Germline loops: CDR1 SGHTA, CDR2 FQGNSA. CDR3 bases: TGTGCCAGCCGCAGGGTCGACAATGGGCAGTTCTTC. This encodes CASRRVDNGQFF.

In its sample, this clonotype was seen a few times. The V call is TRBV20-1, the J call TRBJ2-1; D is possibly TRBD1 (5 bases). The CDR3 consists of 13 residues. Germline CDR1 DFQATT, CDR2 SNEGSKA (reference sequence). The V and J ends lost 2 bases and 2 bases respectively, with 7 bases between them. The CDR3 DNA follows: TGCAGTGCTAGAACAGGCCCCTACAATGAGCAGTTCTTC. Its translation: CSARTGPYNEQFF.

This clonotype showed up just a few times. The V gene is TRBV12-3 or TRBV12-4, the J gene TRBJ2-3; 8 nucleotides line up with TRBD1. Losses at the gene ends were 5 bases for V and 10 bases for J; bases not matched to a gene: 11. This CDR3 comprises 14 residues. In DNA, the CDR3 is TGTGCCAGCAGTCCCTCCAGGGGGCAAACGTCGCAGTATTTT. Protein: CASSPSRGQTSQYF.

The chain couples TRBV5-1 to TRBJ2-1; a weak D match, TRBD1 (6 bases). V lost 5 bases, J lost 3 bases, and 15 bases lay in between. CDR3 length: 15 amino acids. Germline V gives CDR1 SGHRS, CDR2 YFSETQ. The CDR3 is CASRQTGSDYNEQFF. The CDR3 DNA follows: TGCGCCAGCAGGCAAACAGGGTCAGACTACAATGAGCAGTTCTTC.

This clonotype has ten or more counts. This sequence joins TRBV12-3 or TRBV12-4 and TRBJ2-7; weak D call: TRBD2 (5 bases). The germline V and J ends were trimmed by 6 bases and 1 base, with 13 bases remaining between them. This CDR3 is built from 14 residues. CDR3 loop: CASSEDWKSYEQYF. The CDR3 bases are TGTGCCAGCAGCGAGGACTGGAAATCCTACGAGCAGTACTTC.

The chain joins TRBV20-1 to TRBJ1-1, with D unresolved. The CDR3 consists of 11 residues. In germline, CDR1 is DFQATT, CDR2 SNEGSKA (reference sequence). V was clipped by 3 bases and J by 5 bases, with 7 bases between them. CDR3 bases: TGCAGTGCTAGCTCGGGGACTGAAGCTTTCTTT. Amino acids: CSASSGTEAFF.